The 2 T cell receptor beta chains below come from one sample, sequenced in a study of blood T cell repertoires in COVID-19. Produced via immunoSEQ multiplex PCR; TCRdb's table is partial and in-frame only. The sample contains around 250,000 clones, around 82% of which appear only once. Sequencing was done on a sample of peripheral blood. These receptors all stem from a man aged 80 or over with acute or convalescent COVID-19.

There are a few counts of this clone. The V call is TRBV18, the J call TRBJ2-7, with D possibly being TRBD1 (5 bases). This CDR3 contains 14 residues. The V gene lost 4 bases and the J gene lost 5 bases, with 15 bases spanning the gap. Germline V gene lookup returns CDR1 KGHSH and CDR2 LQKENI. CDR3 sequence: CASSRERLGDEQYF. For the CDR3, the DNA is TGTGCCAGCTCACGAGAACGCCTAGGGGACGAGCAGTACTTC.

The chain couples TRBV10-3 to TRBJ2-1; the match to TRBD2 covers 8 bases. The CDR3 has 16 residues. Germline trimming cut 2 bases from V and 0 bases from J; bases unmatched to any gene: 3. Germline values: CDR1 ENHRY, CDR2 SYGVKD. The CDR3 sequence is CAISEASGSSYNEQFF. In DNA, the CDR3 is TGTGCCATCAGTGAGGCCAGCGGGAGCTCCTACAATGAGCAGTTCTTC.